This T cell receptor (beta chain) was observed in a study of blood T cell repertoires in COVID-19 (dated by TCRdb to 2020 to 2021). Regarding the research as a whole: Samples from collaborators originated in the United States, Italy and Spain and spanned both the acute and convalescent phases of COVID-19. A freely available public database, intended as a resource for researchers studying the immune response to SARS-CoV-2, is where the repertoires were released. The prospective study material was composed of cDNA or gDNA derived from T cells, B-cell-depleted T cells, or PBMCs. HLA class I and class II types, where available, came from metadata supplied by the sample provider rather than from assay-based typing. Sample metadata almost always included a de-identified subject ID, COVID-19 status, age in years and sex. The dataset comprised deeply sampled blood TCRbeta repertoires from subjects exposed to, actively infected with, or recovered from COVID-19. The samples were drawn from the first 160 participants of the ongoing ImmuneRACE study and from over a thousand subjects provided by 6 global collaborators. Study-level results and caveats: The quantity of clinical and demographic metadata differed by source and by participant and was supplied without curation.

About this clone itself: Which antigen it targets is not known. Base qualities are not at hand, and no much larger clone is one base apart.

TCRbeta CDR3 regions were amplified from genomic DNA by means of the immunoSEQ Assay, a bias-controlled multiplex PCR. The original pipeline was this. The number of nucleated cells in each sample was estimated from the amplification of reference gene primers within the assay. Sequence reads were collapsed and filtered to measure the absolute abundance of every unique TCRbeta CDR3 rearrangement. For each sample, productive Simpson clonality was calculated by taking the square root of Simpson's diversity index across productive rearrangements. Imported from immuneACCESS, the table was reduced by TCRdb to in-frame sequences with V and J called. These copies leave out some clones; in studies compared against another copy, an unresolved V gene accounts for under half, and the cause of the remainder is not known. The DNA gave D and trimming, while V, J and clone size come from that table. The sample table contains 70,000 or so clones; only one count was recorded for 70% to 90% of them. Roughly 4% of the sample is in the top ten clones.

Trimming leaves V shorter by 6 bases and J shorter by 4 bases, with the junction holding 7 bases beyond the gene matches. The CDR3 starts with the cysteine, ends with the phenylalanine, and has 15 residues. CDR3 DNA only is kept here, 45 bases in frame from base 1. The germline V gene sets CDR1 to MNHEY and CDR2 to SVGAGI. Each collaborating institution followed its own protocols to collect whole blood in K2EDTA tubes. Collaborator samples were shipped for TCRbeta analysis as frozen whole blood, isolated PBMCs, or DNA extracted from either sample type. Input material: peripheral blood. Recombination joined TRBV6-5 with TRBJ1-4, with 8 junctional bases fitting TRBD1. The source is a man aged 45-65 years with acute or convalescent COVID-19. The CDR3 is CASRTGQGVNEKLFF. The sequenced DNA: TGTGCCAGCAGGACAGGACAGGGCGTTAATGAAAAACTGTTTTTT.